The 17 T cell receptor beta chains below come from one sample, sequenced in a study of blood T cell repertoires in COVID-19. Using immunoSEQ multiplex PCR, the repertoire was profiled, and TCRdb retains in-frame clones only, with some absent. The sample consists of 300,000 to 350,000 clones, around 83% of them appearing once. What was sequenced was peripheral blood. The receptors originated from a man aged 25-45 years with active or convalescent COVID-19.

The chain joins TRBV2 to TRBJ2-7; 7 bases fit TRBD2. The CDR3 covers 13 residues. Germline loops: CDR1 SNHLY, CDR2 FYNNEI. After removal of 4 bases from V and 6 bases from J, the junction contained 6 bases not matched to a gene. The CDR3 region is CASSARLAGEQYF. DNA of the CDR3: TGTGCCAGCAGTGCTCGACTAGCTGGCGAGCAGTACTTC.

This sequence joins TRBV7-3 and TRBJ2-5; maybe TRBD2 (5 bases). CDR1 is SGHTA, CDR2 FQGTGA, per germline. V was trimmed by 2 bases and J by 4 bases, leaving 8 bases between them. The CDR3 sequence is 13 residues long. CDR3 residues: CASSLRGRETQYF. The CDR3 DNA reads TGTGCCAGCAGCTTACGGGGTAGAGAGACCCAGTACTTC.

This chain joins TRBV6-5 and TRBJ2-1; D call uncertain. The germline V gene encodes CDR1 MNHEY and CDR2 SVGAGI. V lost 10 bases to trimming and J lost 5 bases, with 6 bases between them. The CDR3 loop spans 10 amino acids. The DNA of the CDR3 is TGTGCCACCCTAGACAATGAGCAGTTCTTC. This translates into CATLDNEQFF.

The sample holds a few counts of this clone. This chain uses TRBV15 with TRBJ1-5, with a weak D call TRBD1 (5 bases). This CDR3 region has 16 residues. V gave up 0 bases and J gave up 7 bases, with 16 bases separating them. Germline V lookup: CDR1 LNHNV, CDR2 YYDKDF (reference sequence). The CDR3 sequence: CATSRDAREGRQPQHF. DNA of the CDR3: TGTGCCACCAGCAGAGATGCCAGGGAGGGGAGACAGCCCCAGCATTTT.

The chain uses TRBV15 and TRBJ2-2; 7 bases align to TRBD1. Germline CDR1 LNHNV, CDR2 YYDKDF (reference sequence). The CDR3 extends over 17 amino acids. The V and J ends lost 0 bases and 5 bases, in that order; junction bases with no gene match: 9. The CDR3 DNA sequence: TGTGCCACCAGCAGAGATTTACAGGGGCCTAAAACCGGGGAGCTGTTTTTT. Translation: CATSRDLQGPKTGELFF.

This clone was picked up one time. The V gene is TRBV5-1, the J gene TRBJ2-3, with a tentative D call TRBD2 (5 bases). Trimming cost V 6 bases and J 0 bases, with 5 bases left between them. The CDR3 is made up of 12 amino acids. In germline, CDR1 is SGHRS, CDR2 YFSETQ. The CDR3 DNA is TGCGCCAGCACGGGGAGCACAGATACGCAGTATTTT. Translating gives CASTGSTDTQYF.

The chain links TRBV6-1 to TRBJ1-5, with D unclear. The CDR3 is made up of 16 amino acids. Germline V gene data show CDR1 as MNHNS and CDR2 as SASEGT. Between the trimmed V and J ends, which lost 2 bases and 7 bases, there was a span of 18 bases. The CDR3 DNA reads TGTGCCAGCAGTGAAAGTTTATTGGGTTCGGGACAGCCCCAGCATTTT. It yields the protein CASSESLLGSGQPQHF.

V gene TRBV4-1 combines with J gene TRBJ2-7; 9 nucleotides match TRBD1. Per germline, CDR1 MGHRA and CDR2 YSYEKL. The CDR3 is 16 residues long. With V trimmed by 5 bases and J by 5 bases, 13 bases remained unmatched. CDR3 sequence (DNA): TGCGCCAGCAGCACCCGCTTGGGACAGGGAAAAAACGAGCAGTACTTC. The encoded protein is CASSTRLGQGKNEQYF.

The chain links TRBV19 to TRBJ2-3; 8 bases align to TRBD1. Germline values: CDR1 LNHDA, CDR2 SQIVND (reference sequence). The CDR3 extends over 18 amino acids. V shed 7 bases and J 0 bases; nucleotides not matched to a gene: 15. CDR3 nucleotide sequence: TGTGCCAGTACCGGGCCCGACAGGGGAAGGGCTAGCACAGATACGCAGTATTTT. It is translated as CASTGPDRGRASTDTQYF.

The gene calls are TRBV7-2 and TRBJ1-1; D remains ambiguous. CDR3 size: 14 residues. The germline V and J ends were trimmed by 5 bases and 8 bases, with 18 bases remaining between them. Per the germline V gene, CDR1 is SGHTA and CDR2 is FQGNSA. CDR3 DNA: TGTGCCAGCAGCACCCGCGGGTTGTCGACCGAAGCTTTCTTT. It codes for CASSTRGLSTEAFF.

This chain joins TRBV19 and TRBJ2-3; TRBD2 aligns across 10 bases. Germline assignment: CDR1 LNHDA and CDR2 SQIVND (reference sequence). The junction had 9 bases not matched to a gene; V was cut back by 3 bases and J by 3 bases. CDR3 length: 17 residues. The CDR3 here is CASSMIPSGRATDTQYF. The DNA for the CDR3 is TGTGCCAGTAGTATGATCCCAAGCGGGAGGGCAACAGATACGCAGTATTTT.

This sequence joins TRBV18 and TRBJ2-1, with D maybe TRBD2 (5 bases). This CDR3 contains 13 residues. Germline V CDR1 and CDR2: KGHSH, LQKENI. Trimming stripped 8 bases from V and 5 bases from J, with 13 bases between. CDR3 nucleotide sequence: TGTGCCAGCCTGAAACCCGGGGACAATGAGCAGTTCTTC. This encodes CASLKPGDNEQFF.

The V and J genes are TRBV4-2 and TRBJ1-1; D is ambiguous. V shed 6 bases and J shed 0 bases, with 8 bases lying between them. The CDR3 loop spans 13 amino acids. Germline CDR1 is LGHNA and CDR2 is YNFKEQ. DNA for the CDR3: TGTGCCAGCAGAGCAACAGTGAACACTGAAGCTTTCTTT. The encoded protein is CASRATVNTEAFF.

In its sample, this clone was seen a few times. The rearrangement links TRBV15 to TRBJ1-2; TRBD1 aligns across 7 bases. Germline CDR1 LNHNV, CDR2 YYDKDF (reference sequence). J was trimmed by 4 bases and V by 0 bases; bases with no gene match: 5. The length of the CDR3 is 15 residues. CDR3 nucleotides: TGTGCCACCAGCAGAGAGTCCCGGGACAGCTATGGCTACACCTTC. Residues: CATSRESRDSYGYTF.

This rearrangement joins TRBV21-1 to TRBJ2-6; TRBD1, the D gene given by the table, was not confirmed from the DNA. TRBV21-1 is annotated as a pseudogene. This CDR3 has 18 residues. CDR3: CASRHLGQGQSGANVLTF. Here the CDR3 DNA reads TGTGCCAGCAGACATTTAGGACAGGGCCAGTCGGGGGCCAACGTCCTGACTTTC.

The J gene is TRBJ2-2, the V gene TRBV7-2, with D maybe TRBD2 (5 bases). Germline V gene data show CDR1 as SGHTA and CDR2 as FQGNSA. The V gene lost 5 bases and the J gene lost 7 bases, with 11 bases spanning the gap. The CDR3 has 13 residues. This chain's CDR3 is CASSPRRIGELFF. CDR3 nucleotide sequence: TGTGCCAGCAGCCCCCGGAGGATCGGGGAGCTGTTTTTT.

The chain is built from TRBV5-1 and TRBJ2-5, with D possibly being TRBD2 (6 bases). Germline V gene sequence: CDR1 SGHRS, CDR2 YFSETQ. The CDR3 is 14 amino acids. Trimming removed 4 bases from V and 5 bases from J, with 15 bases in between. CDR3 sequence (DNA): TGCGCCAGCAGCACCCAAGGCGGGGTCGAGACCCAGTACTTC. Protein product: CASSTQGGVETQYF. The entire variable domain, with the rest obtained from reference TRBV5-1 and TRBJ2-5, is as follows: KAGVTQTPRYLIKTRGQQVTLSCSPISGHRSVSWYQQTPGQGLQFLFEYFSETQRNKGNFPGRFSGRQFSNSRSEMNVSTLELGDSALYLCASSTQGGVETQYFGPGTRLLVL.